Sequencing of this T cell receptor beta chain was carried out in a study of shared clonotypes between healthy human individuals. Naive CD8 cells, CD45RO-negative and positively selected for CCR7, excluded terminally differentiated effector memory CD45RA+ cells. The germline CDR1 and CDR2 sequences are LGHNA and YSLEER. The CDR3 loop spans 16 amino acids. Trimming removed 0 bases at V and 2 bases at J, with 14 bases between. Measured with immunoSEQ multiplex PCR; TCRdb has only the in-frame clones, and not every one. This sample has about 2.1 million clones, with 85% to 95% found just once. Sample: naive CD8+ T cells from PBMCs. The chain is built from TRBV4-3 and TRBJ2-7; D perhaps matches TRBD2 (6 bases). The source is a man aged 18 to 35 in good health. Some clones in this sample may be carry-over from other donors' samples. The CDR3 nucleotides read TGCGCCAGCAGCCAAGATAGGGGACTCGGAACCTACGAGCAGTACTTC. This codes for CASSQDRGLGTYEQYF.